These 27 T cell receptor beta chains originate from one sample sequenced in a study of blood T cells in healthy people across ages. Alongside a J-beta primer mix, a sample-barcoded 5' primer served in a second PCR lasting roughly 7 to 11 cycles. One entry per CDR3 protein, called by TCRdb with MiXCR from the 5' RACE reads. The table has more than 500,000 distinct CDR3 sequences, roughly a quarter seen once. Sequencing was carried out using blood. The receptors were sampled from a woman in her seventies in good health.

J is TRBJ2-7 and V is TRBV3-1; D remains ambiguous. The last part of the DNA fits TRBJ2-5 better; the J call may be wrong. This CDR3 spans 15 amino acids. Germline CDR1 LGHDT, CDR2 YNNKEL (reference sequence). CDR3 nucleotides: TGTGCCAGCAGCCACGACTTGGCCACGGAAGAGACCCAGTACTTC. It translates to CASSHDLATEETQYF.

The chain uses TRBV4-2 and TRBJ1-4; tentatively, D is TRBD1 (5 bases). Trimming stripped 1 base from V and 8 bases from J, with 17 bases between. Germline V CDR1 and CDR2: LGHNA, YNFKEQ. The CDR3 consists of 16 residues. The DNA for the CDR3 is TGTGCCAGCAGCCAAGGGACTCAGGGTACAAGAGAAAAACTGTTTTTT. Protein: CASSQGTQGTREKLFF.

V usage is TRBV3-1 and J usage is TRBJ2-5, with D perhaps TRBD2 (6 bases). V was pared by 4 bases and J by 5 bases, with 14 bases between. The CDR3 length is 14 residues. Germline lookup yields CDR1 LGHDT and CDR2 YNNKEL (reference sequence). The CDR3 DNA follows: TGTGCCAGCAGCCTCTCGGGGGTGCGGGAGACCCAGTACTTC. Protein product: CASSLSGVRETQYF.

Only a few counts were recorded for this clonotype. The J gene is TRBJ2-1, the V gene TRBV11-2; 15 bases align to TRBD2. The CDR3 is 18 amino acids. After removal of 5 bases from V and 9 bases from J, the junction contained 14 bases not matched to a gene. The germline V gene has CDR1 SGHAT and CDR2 FQNNGV. CDR3 region: CASSPTMRTSGGGGEQFF. Written as DNA, the CDR3 is TGTGCCAGCAGCCCTACAATGCGGACTAGCGGGGGGGGAGGTGAGCAGTTCTTC.

This clonotype has only a few counts. The chain recombines TRBV6-1 with TRBJ1-2; 9 nucleotides align to TRBD1. The V and J ends lost 5 bases and 4 bases, in that order; junction bases with no gene match: 11. CDR1 and CDR2 (germline): MNHNS, SASEGT. CDR3 length equals 16 residues. CDR3 nucleotides: TGTGCCAGCAGTCGCTCCCACAGGGGGCTCGGCTATGGCTACACCTTC. Amino acids: CASSRSHRGLGYGYTF.

The CDR3 DNA reads TGCGCCAGCAGCCAAGCGTTGTCGACAGGAGCTCGTAACTATGGCTACACCTTC. This encodes CASSQALSTGARNYGYTF. The chain is built from TRBV4-1 and TRBJ1-2; D is possibly TRBD1 (6 bases). Per the germline V gene, CDR1 is MGHRA and CDR2 is YSYEKL. The CDR3 runs to 18 residues. The germline V and J ends were trimmed by 1 base and 1 base, with 19 bases remaining between them.

This clonotype has a count of ten or more. The chain has TRBV6-2 or TRBV6-3 and TRBJ2-5; the D is unclear. The CDR3 is 12 residues long. V dropped 6 bases and J dropped 4 bases, with 9 bases sitting between them. Germline values: CDR1 MNHEY, CDR2 SVGEGT. The CDR3 reads CASSRWGETQYF. CDR3 sequence (DNA): TGTGCCAGCAGCCGTTGGGGAGAGACCCAGTACTTC.

As concerns this clonotype: A read error may produce the germline difference seen at one junction end. V is TRBV6-2 or TRBV6-3 and J is TRBJ2-7; 9 positions match TRBD2. This CDR3 region has 16 residues. The germline gives CDR1 MNHEY, CDR2 SVGEGT. CDR3 sequence (DNA): TGTGCCAGCAGCCCGTTCTATAGCGGGGGCCCCTACGGGCAGTACTTC. It encodes CASSPFYSGGPYGQYF.

CDR3: CASSDPGLQETQYF. The CDR3 nucleotides read TGTGCCAGCAGTGATCCGGGACTTCAAGAGACCCAGTACTTC. V is TRBV25-1 and J is TRBJ2-5; a weak D match, TRBD2 (6 bases). Per the germline V gene, CDR1 is MGHDK and CDR2 is SYGVNS. Between the trimmed V and J ends, which lost 3 bases and 2 bases, there was a span of 10 bases. This CDR3 has 14 residues.

The table lists this clonotype with a few counts. Germline is not matched at one junction end, which may reflect a read error. The chain recombines TRBV6-2 or TRBV6-3 with TRBJ1-5; the D gene is possibly TRBD1 (6 bases). CDR3 length: 15 amino acids. CDR1 MNHEY and CDR2 SVGEGT come from the germline V gene. The DNA of the CDR3 is TGTGCCAGCAGTTACAGGGGGAATACGGGTCAGCCCCCGCATTTT. Amino acid sequence: CASSYRGNTGQPPHF.

The gene calls are TRBV6-1 and TRBJ1-1; no clear D. The CDR3 is made up of 15 amino acids. From germline, CDR1 is MNHNS and CDR2 SASEGT. Trimming took 0 bases from V and 4 from J, leaving 12 bases between them. In DNA form, the CDR3 reads TGTGCCAGCAGTGAAGCGAAGTCTTGGGGCACTGAAGCTTTCTTT. Protein: CASSEAKSWGTEAFF.

The table lists this clonotype with a few counts. The chain couples TRBV6-1 to TRBJ1-5, with D unclear. Trimming left V 2 bases short and J 15 bases short, with 11 bases between. Germline values: CDR1 MNHNS, CDR2 SASEGT. The CDR3 length is 11 residues. This CDR3 is CASSETSTRHF. CDR3 nucleotides: TGTGCCAGCAGTGAAACATCGACTCGGCATTTT.

Ten or more counts support this clonotype. CDR3 bases: TGTGCCAGCAGCTTAGAGGGGGCAGTTAATCAGCCCCAGCATTTT. Amino acid sequence: CASSLEGAVNQPQHF. The chain carries TRBV7-2 and TRBJ1-5; 7 nucleotides match TRBD1. V lost 1 base, J lost 4 bases, and 4 bases stayed unmatched. Germline assignment: CDR1 SGHTA and CDR2 FQGNSA. CDR3 size: 15 residues.

The chain's CDR3 is CASSFPDRGQFGYTF. CDR3 bases: TGTGCCAGCAGCTTCCCTGACAGGGGGCAGTTTGGCTACACCTTC. The chain combines TRBV7-2 with TRBJ1-2; the match to TRBD1 covers 10 bases. This CDR3 contains 15 residues. The germline gives CDR1 SGHTA, CDR2 FQGNSA. With V trimmed by 3 bases and J by 7 bases, 8 bases remained unmatched. Filled out from reference TRBV7-2 and TRBJ1-2, the complete variable domain reads GAGVSQSPSNKVTEKGKDVELRCDPISGHTALYWYRQSLGQGLEFLIYFQGNSAPDKSGLPSDRFSAERTGGSVSTLTIQRTQQEDSAVYLCASSFPDRGQFGYTFGSGTRLTVV.

The gene calls are TRBV29-1 and TRBJ1-1; possibly TRBD1 for D (5 bases). The CDR3 is 16 amino acids. V was cut by 2 bases and J by 3 bases, with 19 bases left in between. From germline, CDR1 is SQVTM and CDR2 ANQGSEA. The chain's CDR3 is CSVESPTLVGDTEAFF. The CDR3 coding sequence is TGCAGCGTTGAAAGCCCCACTTTGGTGGGGGACACTGAAGCTTTCTTT.

This clonotype appeared a few times. This chain links TRBV20-1 with TRBJ1-1, with D maybe TRBD1 (5 bases). The CDR3 has 14 residues. V was cut by 2 bases and J by 5 bases, with 15 bases left in between. Germline V gene data show CDR1 as DFQATT and CDR2 as SNEGSKA (reference sequence). CDR3: CSARRDGGKTEAFF. The CDR3 nucleotides read TGCAGTGCTAGAAGGGACGGGGGGAAAACTGAAGCTTTCTTT.

This clonotype was picked up a small number of times. J is TRBJ2-3 and V is TRBV6-2 or TRBV6-3; 7 bases map to TRBD2. CDR3 length: 17 residues. The V segment lost 0 bases and the J segment 1 base; nucleotides outside the gene matches: 7. The germline gives CDR1 MNHEY, CDR2 SVGEGT. CDR3 residues: CASSYSSGGGGTDTQYF. The CDR3 nucleotides read TGTGCCAGCAGTTACTCGTCCGGCGGGGGAGGCACAGATACGCAGTATTTT.

The rearrangement links TRBV6-5 to TRBJ1-1; possibly TRBD1 for D (5 bases). The CDR3 length is 13 residues. The germline V and J ends were trimmed by 5 bases and 12 bases, with 19 bases remaining between them. Germline V gene data show CDR1 as MNHEY and CDR2 as SVGAGI. CDR3 sequence (DNA): TGTGCCAGCAGTCAAGCCGGGACTCTGGCATCTTTCTTT. Translation gives CASSQAGTLASFF.

J is TRBJ2-1 and V is TRBV2; possibly TRBD1 or TRBD2 for D (6 bases each). Trimming removed 5 bases at V and 5 bases at J, with 13 bases between. Germline V CDR1 and CDR2: SNHLY, FYNNEI. CDR3 size: 14 residues. The CDR3 DNA reads TGTGCCAGCAGTAACCCGGGGGCAAACAATGAGCAGTTCTTC. It specifies CASSNPGANNEQFF.

The sample holds one count of this clonotype. A much larger clone is a single base away; this may be a read error. In this CDR3 the conserved last residue, phenylalanine or tryptophan, is missing, so a read error is likely. CDR3: CASSLIETQYL. CDR3 DNA: TGTGCCAGCAGCTTGATCGAGACCCAGTACCTC. The V call is TRBV7-2, the J call TRBJ2-5; D not certain. Trimming shortened V by 3 bases and J by 5 bases, and 4 bases separated the two germline ends. The CDR3 contains 11 residues. CDR1 is SGHTA, CDR2 FQGNSA, per germline.

The CDR3 here is CASSRSRTGSNEKLFF. The CDR3 DNA sequence: TGTGCCAGCAGCCGATCTAGGACAGGGTCTAATGAAAAACTGTTTTTT. The chain has TRBV9 and TRBJ1-4; 8 bases agree with TRBD1. Unmatched junction bases numbered 8, after V lost 4 bases and J lost 3 bases. CDR1 SGDLS and CDR2 YYNGEE come from the germline V gene. The CDR3 sequence is 16 residues long.

CDR3 nucleotide sequence: TGCAGTGCTCTTGACAGGGCGGAGACCCAGTACTTC. Translating gives CSALDRAETQYF. This chain links TRBV20-1 with TRBJ2-5; 7 bases map to TRBD1. CDR1 DFQATT and CDR2 SNEGSKA come from the germline V gene (reference sequence). Unmatched junction bases numbered 5, after V lost 5 bases and J lost 5 bases. This CDR3 has 12 residues.

This clonotype was counted between two and nine times. A junction boundary mismatches the germline segment, possibly from a read error. J is TRBJ2-1 and V is TRBV12-5; 7 bases line up with TRBD2. Germline CDR1 and CDR2: LGHNT and FRNRAP. The CDR3 has 18 amino acids. The chain's CDR3 is CASGPRSSGRSSYNEQFF. The CDR3 DNA is TGTGCTAGTGGTCCCCGATCTAGCGGCCGAAGCTCCTACAACGAGCAGTTCTTC.

This clonotype occurred a few times. This chain links TRBV11-1 with TRBJ2-5, with 8 bases fitting TRBD2. The J call may be faulty, since TRBJ2-1 better matches the DNA end. Germline CDR1 is SGHAT and CDR2 is FQDESV (reference sequence). CDR3 size: 15 residues. The CDR3 DNA follows: TGTGCCAGCAGCGCACGACTAGCGAGGGACAATGAGCAGTTCTTC. Its protein product is CASSARLARDNEQFF.

The chain links TRBV6-5 to TRBJ2-5; 7 bases are a match to TRBD2. The V segment lost 5 bases and the J segment 9 bases; nucleotides outside the gene matches: 6. Germline assignment: CDR1 MNHEY and CDR2 SVGAGI. This CDR3 region has 12 residues. The chain's CDR3 is CASSPPGGAQYF. The CDR3 nucleotides are TGTGCCAGCAGTCCCCCTGGGGGGGCCCAGTACTTC.

J is TRBJ1-1 and V is TRBV5-1; TRBD1 might be the D (5 bases). The germline gives CDR1 SGHRS, CDR2 YFSETQ. Trimming removed 0 bases from V and 5 bases from J, with 14 bases in between. The CDR3 is 15 residues long. The DNA for the CDR3 is TGCGCCAGCAGCTTGGAAGCCAGGGTTCTTACTGAAGCTTTCTTT. This codes for CASSLEARVLTEAFF.

This clonotype was seen a few times. The CDR3 ends on some other residue instead of the conserved phenylalanine or tryptophan, so this is likely a read error. The rearrangement links TRBV4-1 to TRBJ2-5; D call uncertain. Trimming removed 1 base from V and 5 bases from J, with 11 bases in between. The CDR3 spans 14 residues. Germline V lookup: CDR1 MGHRA, CDR2 YSYEKL. CDR3 coding DNA: TGCGCCAGCAGCCAAGGAACATCGCCGGAGACCCAGTACCTC. The encoded protein is CASSQGTSPETQYL.